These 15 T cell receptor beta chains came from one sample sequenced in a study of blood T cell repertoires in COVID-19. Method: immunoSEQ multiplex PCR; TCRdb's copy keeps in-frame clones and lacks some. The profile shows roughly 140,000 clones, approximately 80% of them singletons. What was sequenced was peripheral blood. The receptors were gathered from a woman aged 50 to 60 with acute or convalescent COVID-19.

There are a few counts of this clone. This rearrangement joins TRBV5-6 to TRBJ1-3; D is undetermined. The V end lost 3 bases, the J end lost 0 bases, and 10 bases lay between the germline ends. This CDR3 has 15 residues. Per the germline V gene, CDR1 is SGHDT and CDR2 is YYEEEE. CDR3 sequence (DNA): TGTGCCAGCAGCTCCGCGGTGACCTCTGGAAACACCATATATTTT. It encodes CASSSAVTSGNTIYF.

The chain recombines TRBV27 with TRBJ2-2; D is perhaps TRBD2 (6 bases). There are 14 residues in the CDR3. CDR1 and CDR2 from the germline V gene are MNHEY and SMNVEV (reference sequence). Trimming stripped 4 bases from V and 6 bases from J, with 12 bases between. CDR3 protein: CASSSLTSPGELFF. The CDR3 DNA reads TGTGCCAGCAGTTCCTTAACTAGCCCCGGGGAGCTGTTTTTT.

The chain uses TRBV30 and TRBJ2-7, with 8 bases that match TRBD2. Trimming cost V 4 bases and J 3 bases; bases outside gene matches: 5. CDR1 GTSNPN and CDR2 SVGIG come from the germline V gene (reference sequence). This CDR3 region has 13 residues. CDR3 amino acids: CAWMWAGGYEQYF. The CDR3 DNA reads TGTGCCTGGATGTGGGCGGGAGGCTACGAGCAGTACTTC.

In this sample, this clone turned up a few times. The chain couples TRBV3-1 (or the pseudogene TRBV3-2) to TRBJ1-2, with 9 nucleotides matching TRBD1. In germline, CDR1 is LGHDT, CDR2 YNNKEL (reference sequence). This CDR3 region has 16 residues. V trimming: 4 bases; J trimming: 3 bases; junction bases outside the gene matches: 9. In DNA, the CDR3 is TGTGCCAGCAGCCCATCCGGGACAGGGAAGCACTATGGCTACACCTTC. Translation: CASSPSGTGKHYGYTF.

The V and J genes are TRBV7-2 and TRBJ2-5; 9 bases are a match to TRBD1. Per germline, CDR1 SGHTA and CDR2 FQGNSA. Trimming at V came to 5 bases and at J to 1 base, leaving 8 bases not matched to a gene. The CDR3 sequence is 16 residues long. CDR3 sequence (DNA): TGTGCCAGCAGCCTTTCTACAGGGGGCACCCAAGAGACCCAGTACTTC. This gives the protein CASSLSTGGTQETQYF.

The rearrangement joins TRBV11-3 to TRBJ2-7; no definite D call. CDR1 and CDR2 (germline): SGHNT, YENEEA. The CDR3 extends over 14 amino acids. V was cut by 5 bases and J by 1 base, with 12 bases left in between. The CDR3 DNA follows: TGTGCCAGCAGCCCACGCGCCGAATCCTACGAGCAGTACTTC. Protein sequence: CASSPRAESYEQYF.

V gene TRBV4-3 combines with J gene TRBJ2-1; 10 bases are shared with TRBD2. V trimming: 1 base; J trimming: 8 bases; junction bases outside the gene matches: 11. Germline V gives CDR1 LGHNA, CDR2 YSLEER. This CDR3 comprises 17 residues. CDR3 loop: CASSQGGLAGVIYEQFF. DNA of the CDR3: TGCGCCAGCAGCCAAGGGGGGCTAGCGGGAGTGATATATGAGCAGTTCTTC.

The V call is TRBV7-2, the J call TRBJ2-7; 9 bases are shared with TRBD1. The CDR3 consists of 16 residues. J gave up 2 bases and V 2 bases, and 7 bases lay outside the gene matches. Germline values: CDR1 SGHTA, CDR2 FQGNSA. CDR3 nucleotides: TGTGCCAGCAGCTTACCTCGGACAGGGGCCCCCTACGAGCAGTACTTC. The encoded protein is CASSLPRTGAPYEQYF.

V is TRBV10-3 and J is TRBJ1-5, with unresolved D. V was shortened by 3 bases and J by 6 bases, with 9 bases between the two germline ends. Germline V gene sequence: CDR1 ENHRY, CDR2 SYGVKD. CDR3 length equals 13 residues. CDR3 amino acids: CAISDGSGQPQHF. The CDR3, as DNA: TGTGCCATCAGTGATGGGTCGGGTCAGCCCCAGCATTTT.

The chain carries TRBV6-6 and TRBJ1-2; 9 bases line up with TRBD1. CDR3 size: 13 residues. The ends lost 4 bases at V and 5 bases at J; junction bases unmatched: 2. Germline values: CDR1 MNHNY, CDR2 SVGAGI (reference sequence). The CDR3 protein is CASSWGTGYGYTF. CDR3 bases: TGTGCCAGCAGTTGGGGGACAGGGTATGGCTACACCTTC.

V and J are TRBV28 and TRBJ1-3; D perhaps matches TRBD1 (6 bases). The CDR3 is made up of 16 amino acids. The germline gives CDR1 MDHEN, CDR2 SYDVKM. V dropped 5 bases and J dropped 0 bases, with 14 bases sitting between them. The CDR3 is CASSRTGTVSGNTIYF. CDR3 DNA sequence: TGTGCCAGCAGTAGAACAGGGACGGTCTCTGGAAACACCATATATTTT.

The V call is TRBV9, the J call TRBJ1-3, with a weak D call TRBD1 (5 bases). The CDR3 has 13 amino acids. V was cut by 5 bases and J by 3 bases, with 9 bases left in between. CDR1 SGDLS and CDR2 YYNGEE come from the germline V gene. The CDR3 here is CASSGGDGNTIYF. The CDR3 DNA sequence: TGTGCCAGCAGTGGAGGGGATGGAAACACCATATATTTT.

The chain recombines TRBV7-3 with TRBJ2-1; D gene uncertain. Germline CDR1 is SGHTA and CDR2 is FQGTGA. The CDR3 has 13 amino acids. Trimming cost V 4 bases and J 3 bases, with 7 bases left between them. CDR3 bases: TGTGCCAGCAGCTCGTCTAGCTACAATGAGCAGTTCTTC. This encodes CASSSSSYNEQFF.

CDR3 region: CASSFGGQAISYEQYF. In DNA, the CDR3 is TGTGCCAGCAGTTTCGGGGGACAGGCGATCTCCTACGAGCAGTACTTC. The rearrangement joins TRBV28 to TRBJ2-7, with 8 bases identical to TRBD1. The CDR3 consists of 16 residues. J gave up 0 bases and V 3 bases, and 7 bases lay outside the gene matches. CDR1 is MDHEN and CDR2 is SYDVKM in the germline V gene.

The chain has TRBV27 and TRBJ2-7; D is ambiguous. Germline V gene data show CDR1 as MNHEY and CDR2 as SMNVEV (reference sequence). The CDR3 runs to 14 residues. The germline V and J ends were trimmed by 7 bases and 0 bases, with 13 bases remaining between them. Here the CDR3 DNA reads TGTGCCAGCACAAACACCCGAAACTCCTACGAGCAGTACTTC. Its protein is CASTNTRNSYEQYF.